The 13 T cell receptor beta chains below come from one sample, sequenced in a study of early T cells in non-severe SARS-CoV-2 infection. MiXCR, applied by TCRdb to the 5' RACE reads, yields one record per CDR3 protein. The sample consists of 48,000 or so distinct CDR3 sequences, under 7.5% of them appearing once. The source material was whole blood, sampled at baseline. The receptor source for this set is an adult who was a healthcare worker with PCR-confirmed SARS-CoV-2 infection or an uninfected control (not recorded which).

The rearrangement links TRBV29-1 to TRBJ1-1, with D unresolved. V dropped 4 bases and J dropped 5 bases, with 14 bases sitting between them. From germline, CDR1 is SQVTM and CDR2 ANQGSEA. This CDR3 spans 13 amino acids. CDR3 sequence reads: CSVGHRLGTEAFF. In nucleotides, the CDR3 is TGCAGCGTTGGGCATCGGTTAGGAACTGAAGCTTTCTTT.

This clonotype has at least ten counts. The rearrangement links TRBV30 to TRBJ2-6; TRBD1 is a possible D gene (5 bases). Trimming took off 1 base at V and 2 bases at J, with 6 bases between the two ends. This CDR3 region has 14 residues. Germline V gene lookup returns CDR1 GTSNPN and CDR2 SVGIG (reference sequence). CDR3 nucleotide sequence: TGTGCCTGGAGTGAAGGGGCTGGGGCCAACGTCCTGACTTTC. Translating it yields CAWSEGAGANVLTF.

This clonotype was seen repeatedly, ten times or more. V usage is TRBV14 and J usage is TRBJ1-2, with TRBD1 matching over 10 bases. Germline V gene data show CDR1 as SGHDN and CDR2 as FVKESK. Losses at the gene ends were 4 bases for V and 7 bases for J; bases not matched to a gene: 6. The CDR3 sequence is 14 residues long. CDR3 in DNA: TGTGCCAGCAGCCCTGGGACAGGGGCGGGTGGCTACACCTTC. Translating it yields CASSPGTGAGGYTF.

This clonotype was observed at least ten times. This chain joins TRBV10-3 and TRBJ2-2; D unclear. The V end was cut by 8 bases, the J end by 0 bases, with 10 bases between. This CDR3 is built from 14 residues. The germline V gene has CDR1 ENHRY and CDR2 SYGVKD. The DNA of the CDR3 is TGTGCCATCGCGTGGGAAACGAACACCGGGGAGCTGTTTTTT. Encoded protein: CAIAWETNTGELFF.

In its sample, this clonotype was seen many times. The chain recombines TRBV6-6 with TRBJ1-1; D call uncertain. The CDR3 sequence is 14 residues long. Germline V gene data show CDR1 as MNHNY and CDR2 as SVGAGI (reference sequence). Deletions cut 7 bases from V and 1 base from J, with 13 bases between. CDR3 sequence: CASTPRGKNTEAFF. The CDR3 DNA reads TGTGCCAGCACTCCCCGGGGTAAGAACACTGAAGCTTTCTTT.

This clonotype was seen a few times. This chain joins TRBV6-2 or TRBV6-3 and TRBJ1-1; D unclear. Trimming pared 2 bases from V and 1 base from J, leaving 8 bases between. CDR1 MNHEY and CDR2 SVGEGT come from the germline V gene. This CDR3 region has 14 residues. The CDR3 sequence: CASSYRQQNTEAFF. The DNA for the CDR3 is TGTGCCAGCAGTTACAGGCAACAGAACACTGAAGCTTTCTTT.

This clonotype was found many times. V gene TRBV15 combines with J gene TRBJ2-1; 11 bases align to TRBD2. Per the germline V gene, CDR1 is LNHNV and CDR2 is YYDKDF (reference sequence). V gave up 4 bases and J gave up 3 bases; unmatched junction bases: 11. The CDR3 runs 18 residues. This CDR3 is CATSTAATSGSDYNEQFF. In DNA, the CDR3 is TGTGCCACCAGCACCGCCGCCACTAGCGGGAGTGACTACAATGAGCAGTTCTTC.

This clonotype was seen many times. The chain links TRBV5-6 to TRBJ1-5, with unresolved D. Germline-derived CDR1 and CDR2 are SGHDT and YYEEEE. Trimming left V 3 bases short and J 4 bases short, with 14 bases between. The CDR3 loop spans 15 amino acids. DNA of the CDR3: TGTGCCAGCAGCTCGGGGTTATCGGCAAATCAGCCCCAGCATTTT. Its protein is CASSSGLSANQPQHF.

This clonotype came up many times. This rearrangement joins TRBV19 to TRBJ2-5; 8 positions agree with TRBD1. From germline, CDR1 is LNHDA and CDR2 SQIVND (reference sequence). With 5 bases clipped from V and 3 bases from J, the junction kept 8 bases outside the gene matches. This CDR3 comprises 15 residues. CDR3 sequence reads: CASSVDRGAEETQYF. The DNA for the CDR3 is TGTGCCAGTAGTGTCGACAGGGGCGCTGAAGAGACCCAGTACTTC.

This clonotype was recorded many times. The chain is built from TRBV20-1 and TRBJ2-1; TRBD2 is a possible D gene (7 bases). The CDR3 spans 12 residues. Germline values: CDR1 DFQATT, CDR2 SNEGSKA (reference sequence). The CDR3 is CSRSGRGDEQFF. CDR3 coding DNA: TGCAGCCGATCGGGGAGGGGGGATGAGCAGTTCTTC.

The CDR3 bases are TGTGCCAGCAGCTTATCTACTAAGGCAGATACGCAGTATTTT. It encodes CASSLSTKADTQYF. This chain joins TRBV11-1 and TRBJ2-3; D ambiguous. The CDR3 sequence is 14 residues long. Deletions cut 2 bases from V and 4 bases from J, with 10 bases between. CDR1 is SGHAT and CDR2 is FQDESV in the germline V gene (reference sequence).

This clonotype was seen many times. This sequence joins TRBV19 and TRBJ1-1; D is ambiguous. The V end was cut by 4 bases, the J end by 1 base, with 7 bases between. The CDR3 runs 13 residues. From germline, CDR1 is LNHDA and CDR2 SQIVND (reference sequence). This CDR3 is CASSTPGNTEAFF. The CDR3 DNA reads TGTGCCAGTAGTACCCCAGGGAACACTGAAGCTTTCTTT.

This clonotype has ten or more counts. CDR3 nucleotide sequence: TGTGCCAGCAGCGCTTCAAGGACTAGCGGGACCAATGAGCAGTTCTTC. This codes for CASSASRTSGTNEQFF. This chain joins TRBV7-3 and TRBJ2-1; TRBD2 agrees at 12 bases. The J segment lost 6 bases and the V segment lost 5 bases, leaving 8 bases of the junction unmatched. The CDR3 has 16 amino acids. The germline V gene has CDR1 SGHTA and CDR2 FQGTGA.